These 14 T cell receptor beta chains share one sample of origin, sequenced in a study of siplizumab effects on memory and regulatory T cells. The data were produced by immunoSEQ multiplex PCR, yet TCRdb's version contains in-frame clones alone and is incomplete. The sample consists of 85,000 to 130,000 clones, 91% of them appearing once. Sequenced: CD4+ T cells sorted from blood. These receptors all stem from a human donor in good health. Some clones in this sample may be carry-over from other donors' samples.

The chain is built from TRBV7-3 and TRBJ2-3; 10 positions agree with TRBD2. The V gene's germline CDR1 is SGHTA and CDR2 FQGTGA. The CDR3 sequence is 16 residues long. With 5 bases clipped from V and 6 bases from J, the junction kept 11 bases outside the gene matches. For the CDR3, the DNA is TGTGCCAGCAGCACCAATCTAGCGGGAGAGGCGGATACGCAGTATTTT. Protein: CASSTNLAGEADTQYF. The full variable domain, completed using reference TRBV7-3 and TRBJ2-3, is GAGVSQTPSNKVTEKGKYVELRCDPISGHTALYWYRQSLGQGPEFLIYFQGTGAADDSGLPNDRFFAVRPEGSVSTLKIQRTERGDSAVYLCASSTNLAGEADTQYFGPGTRLTVL.

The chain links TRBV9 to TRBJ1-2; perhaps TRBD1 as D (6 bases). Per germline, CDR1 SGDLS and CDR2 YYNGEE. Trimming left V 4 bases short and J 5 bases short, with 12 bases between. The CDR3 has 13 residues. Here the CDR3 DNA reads TGTGCCAGCAGCTACAGGGTTTGGTATGGCTACACCTTC. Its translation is CASSYRVWYGYTF.

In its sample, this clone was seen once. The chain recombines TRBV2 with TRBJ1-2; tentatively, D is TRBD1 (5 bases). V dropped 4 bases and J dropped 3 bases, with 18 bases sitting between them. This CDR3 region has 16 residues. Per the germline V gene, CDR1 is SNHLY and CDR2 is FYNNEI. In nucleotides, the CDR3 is TGTGCCAGCAGTGGGCGGGGAGTGGGGCCTTACTATGGCTACACCTTC. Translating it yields CASSGRGVGPYYGYTF.

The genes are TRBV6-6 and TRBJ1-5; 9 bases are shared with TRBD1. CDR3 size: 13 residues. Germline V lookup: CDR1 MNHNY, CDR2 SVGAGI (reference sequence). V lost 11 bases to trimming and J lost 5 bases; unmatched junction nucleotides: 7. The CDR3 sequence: CASRDRVYQPQHF. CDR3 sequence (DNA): TGTGCCTCCAGGGACAGGGTATATCAGCCCCAGCATTTT.

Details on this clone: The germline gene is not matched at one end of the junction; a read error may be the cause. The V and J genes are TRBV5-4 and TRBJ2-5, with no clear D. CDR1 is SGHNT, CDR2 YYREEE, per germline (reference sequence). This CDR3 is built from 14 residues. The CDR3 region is CASSQSRYQEAQYF. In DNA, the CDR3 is TGTGCCAGCAGCCAATCAAGGTACCAAGAGGCCCAGTACTTC.

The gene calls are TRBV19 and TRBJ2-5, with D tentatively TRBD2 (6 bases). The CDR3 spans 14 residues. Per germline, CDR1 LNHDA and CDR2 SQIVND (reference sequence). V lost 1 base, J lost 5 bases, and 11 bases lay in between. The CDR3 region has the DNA TGTGCCAGTAGTATAGGGGGGGTTAGTGAGACCCAGTACTTC. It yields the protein CASSIGGVSETQYF.

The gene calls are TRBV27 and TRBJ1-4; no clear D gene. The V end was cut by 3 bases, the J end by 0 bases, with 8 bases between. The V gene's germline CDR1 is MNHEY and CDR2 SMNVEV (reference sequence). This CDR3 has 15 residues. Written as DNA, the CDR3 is TGTGCCAGCAGTTTGGCGGGTGCAACTAATGAAAAACTGTTTTTT. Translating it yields CASSLAGATNEKLFF.

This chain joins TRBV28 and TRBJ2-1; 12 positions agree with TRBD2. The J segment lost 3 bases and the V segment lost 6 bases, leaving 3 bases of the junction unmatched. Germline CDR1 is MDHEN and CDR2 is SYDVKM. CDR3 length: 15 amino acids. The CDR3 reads CASSRTSGIYNEQFF. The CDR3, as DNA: TGTGCCAGCAGCCGGACTAGCGGGATCTACAATGAGCAGTTCTTC.

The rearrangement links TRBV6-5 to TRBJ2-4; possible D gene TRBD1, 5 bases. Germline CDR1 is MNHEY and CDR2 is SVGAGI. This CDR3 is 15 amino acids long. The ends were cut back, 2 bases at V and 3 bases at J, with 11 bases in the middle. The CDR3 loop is CASSYRGQGKNIQYF. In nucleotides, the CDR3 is TGTGCCAGCAGTTACAGGGGCCAGGGCAAAAACATTCAGTACTTC.

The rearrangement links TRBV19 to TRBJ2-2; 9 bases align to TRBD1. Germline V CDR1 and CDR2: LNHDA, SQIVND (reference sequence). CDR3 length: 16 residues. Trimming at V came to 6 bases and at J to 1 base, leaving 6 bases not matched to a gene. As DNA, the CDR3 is TGTGCCAGTAGCAACCCGGGACAGGGGAACACCGGGGAGCTGTTTTTT. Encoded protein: CASSNPGQGNTGELFF.

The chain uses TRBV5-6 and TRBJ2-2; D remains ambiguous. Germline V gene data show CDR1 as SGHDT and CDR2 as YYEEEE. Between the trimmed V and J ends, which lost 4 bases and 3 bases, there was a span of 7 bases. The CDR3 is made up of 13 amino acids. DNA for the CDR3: TGTGCCAGCAGCCCCAAGGACACCGGGGAGCTGTTTTTT. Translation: CASSPKDTGELFF.

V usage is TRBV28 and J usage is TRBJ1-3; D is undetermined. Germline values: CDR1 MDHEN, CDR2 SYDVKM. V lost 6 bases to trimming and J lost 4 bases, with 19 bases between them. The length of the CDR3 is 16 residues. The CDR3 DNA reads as TGTGCCAGCAGGGGGAATGGGAATCCAGCCGGAAACACCATATATTTT. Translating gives CASRGNGNPAGNTIYF. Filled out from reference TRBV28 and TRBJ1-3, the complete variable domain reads DVKVTQSSRYLVKRTGEKVFLECVQDMDHENMFWYRQDPGLGLRLIYFSYDVKMKEKGDIPEGYSVSREKKERFSLILESASTNQTSMYLCASRGNGNPAGNTIYFGEGSWLTVV.

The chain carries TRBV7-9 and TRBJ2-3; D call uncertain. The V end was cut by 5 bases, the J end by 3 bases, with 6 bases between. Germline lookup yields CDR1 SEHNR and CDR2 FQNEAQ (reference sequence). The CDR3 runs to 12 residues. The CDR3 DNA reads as TGTGCCAGCAGCCCAATAACAGATACGCAGTATTTT. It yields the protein CASSPITDTQYF.

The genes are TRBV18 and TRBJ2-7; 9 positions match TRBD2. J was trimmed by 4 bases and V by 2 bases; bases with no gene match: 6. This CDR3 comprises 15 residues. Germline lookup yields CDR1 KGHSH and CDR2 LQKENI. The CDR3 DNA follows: TGTGCCAGCTCACCAATAGCGGGAGTTGGTTACGAGCAGTACTTC. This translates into CASSPIAGVGYEQYF.